This T cell receptor (beta chain) comes out of a study of cytomegalovirus exposure and HLA in healthy donors. The primer mix had 60 Vbeta and 13 Jbeta primers. Repertoires were generated with immunoSEQ multiplex PCR, while TCRdb's copy carries only in-frame clones and drops some. The sample consists of tens of thousands of clones, approximately 80% of them appearing once. Germline lookup yields CDR1 LNHDA and CDR2 SQIVND (reference sequence). The CDR3 runs 14 residues. V was cut by 1 base and J by 4 bases, with 8 bases left in between. The J gene is TRBJ1-5, the V gene TRBV19; possibly TRBD1 for D (5 bases). The sequencing input was PBMCs. The TCR sequence derives from a female donor in good health and CMV-seronegative. DNA of the CDR3: TGTGCCAGTAGTATAGCGGAGGGGAATCAGCCCCAGCATTTT. Amino acids: CASSIAEGNQPQHF.